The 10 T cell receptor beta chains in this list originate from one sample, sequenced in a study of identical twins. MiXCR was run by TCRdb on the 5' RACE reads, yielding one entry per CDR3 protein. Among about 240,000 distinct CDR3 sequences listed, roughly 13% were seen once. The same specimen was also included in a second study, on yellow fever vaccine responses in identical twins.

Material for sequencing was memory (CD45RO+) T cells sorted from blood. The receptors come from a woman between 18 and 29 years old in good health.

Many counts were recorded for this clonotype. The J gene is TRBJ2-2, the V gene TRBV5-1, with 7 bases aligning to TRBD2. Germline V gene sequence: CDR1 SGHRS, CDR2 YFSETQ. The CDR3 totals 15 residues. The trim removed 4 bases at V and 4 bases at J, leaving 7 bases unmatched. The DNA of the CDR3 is TGCGCCAGCAGCACCGCGGGAGTTAGCACCGGGGAGCTGTTTTTT. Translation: CASSTAGVSTGELFF.

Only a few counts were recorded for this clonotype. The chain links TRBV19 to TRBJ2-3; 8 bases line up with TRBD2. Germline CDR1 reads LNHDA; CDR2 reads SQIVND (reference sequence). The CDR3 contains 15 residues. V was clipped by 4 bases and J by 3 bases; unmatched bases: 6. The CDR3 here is CASSTGGAGTDTQYF. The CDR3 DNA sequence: TGTGCCAGTAGTACCGGGGGGGCCGGGACAGATACGCAGTATTTT.

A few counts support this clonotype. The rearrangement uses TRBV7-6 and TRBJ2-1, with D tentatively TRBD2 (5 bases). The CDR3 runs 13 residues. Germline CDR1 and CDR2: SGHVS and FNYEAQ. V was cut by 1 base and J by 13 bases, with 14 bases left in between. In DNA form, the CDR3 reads TGTGCCAGCAGCTTAGATTCCAGGACTTCACAGTTCTTC. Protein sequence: CASSLDSRTSQFF. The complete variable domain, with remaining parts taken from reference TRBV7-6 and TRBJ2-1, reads GAGVSQSPRYKVTKRGQDVALRCDPISGHVSLYWYRQALGQGPEFLTYFNYEAQQDKSGLPNDRFSAERPEGSISTLTIQRTEQRDSAMYRCASSLDSRTSQFFGPGTRLTVL.

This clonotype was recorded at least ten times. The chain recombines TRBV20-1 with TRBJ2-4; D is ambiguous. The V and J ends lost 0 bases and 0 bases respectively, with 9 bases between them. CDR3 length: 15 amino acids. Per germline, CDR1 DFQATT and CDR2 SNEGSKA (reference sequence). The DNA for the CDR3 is TGCAGTGCTAGAGAGATGTTACAAGCCAAAAACATTCAGTACTTC. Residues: CSAREMLQAKNIQYF.

The DNA for the CDR3 is TGTGCCAGCAGCCAATGGACAGGAAGGGGAGCTTTCTTT. It specifies CASSQWTGRGAFF. The chain couples TRBV3-1 to TRBJ1-1; 7 nucleotides line up with TRBD1. CDR1 is LGHDT and CDR2 is YNNKEL in the germline V gene (reference sequence). V shed 2 bases and J 10 bases; nucleotides not matched to a gene: 7. The CDR3 loop spans 13 amino acids. Combining the CDR3 with reference TRBV3-1 and TRBJ1-1 gives the whole variable domain DTAVSQTPKYLVTQMGNDKSIKCEQNLGHDTMYWYKQDSKKFLKIMFSYNNKELIINETVPNRFSPKSPDKAHLNLHINSLELGDSAVYFCASSQWTGRGAFFGQGTRLTVV.

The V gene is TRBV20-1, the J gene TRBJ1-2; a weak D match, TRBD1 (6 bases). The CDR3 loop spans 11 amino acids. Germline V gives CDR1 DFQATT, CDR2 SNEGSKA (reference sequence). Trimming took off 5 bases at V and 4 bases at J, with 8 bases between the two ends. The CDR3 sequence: CSARGGYGYTF. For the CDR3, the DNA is TGCAGTGCTCGAGGGGGCTATGGCTACACCTTC.

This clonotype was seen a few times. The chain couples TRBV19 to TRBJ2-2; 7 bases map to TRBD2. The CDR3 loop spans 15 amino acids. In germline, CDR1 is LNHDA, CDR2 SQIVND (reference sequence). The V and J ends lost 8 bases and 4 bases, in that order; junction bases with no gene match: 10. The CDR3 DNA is TGTGCCAGTCCGGGGGGACGGACTACCACCGGGGAGCTGTTTTTT. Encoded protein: CASPGGRTTTGELFF. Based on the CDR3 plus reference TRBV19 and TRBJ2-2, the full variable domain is DGGITQSPKYLFRKEGQNVTLSCEQNLNHDAMYWYRQDPGQGLRLIYYSQIVNDFQKGDIAEGYSVSREKKESFPLTVTSAQKNPTAFYLCASPGGRTTTGELFFGEGSRLTVL.

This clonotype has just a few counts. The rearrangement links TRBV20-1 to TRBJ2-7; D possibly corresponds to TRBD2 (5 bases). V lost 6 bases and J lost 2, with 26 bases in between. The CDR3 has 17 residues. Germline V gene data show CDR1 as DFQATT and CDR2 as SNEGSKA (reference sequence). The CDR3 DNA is TGCAGTGCCAAGAAGAGCGGAAGGACTGGGGTCACCTACGAGCAGTACTTC. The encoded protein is CSAKKSGRTGVTYEQYF.

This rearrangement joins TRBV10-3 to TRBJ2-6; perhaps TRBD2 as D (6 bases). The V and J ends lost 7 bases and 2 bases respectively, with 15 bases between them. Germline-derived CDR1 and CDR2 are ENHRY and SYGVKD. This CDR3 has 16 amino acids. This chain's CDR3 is CAIMRDLLTGANVLTF. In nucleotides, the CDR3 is TGTGCCATCATGCGGGACCTACTAACTGGGGCCAACGTCCTGACTTTC.

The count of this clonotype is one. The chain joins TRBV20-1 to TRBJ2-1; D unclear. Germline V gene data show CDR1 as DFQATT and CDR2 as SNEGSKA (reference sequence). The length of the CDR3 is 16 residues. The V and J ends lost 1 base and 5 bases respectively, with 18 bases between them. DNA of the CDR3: TGCAGTGCTAGAGTCGCCCCTCGACCAAGGAACAATGAGCAGTTCTTC. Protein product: CSARVAPRPRNNEQFF.